This T cell receptor (beta chain) was captured by sequencing in a study of naive and memory T cell subsets (dated 2017 in TCRdb). At the level of the whole study: Sorted naive and memory T cell subsets from peripheral blood were analyzed in the study using a UMI-based, open-source pipeline for TCR alpha and beta sequencing. Complete agreement was observed between the functional CMV T cell responses and the IgG serology results. RNA was DNase-treated and reverse transcribed with TCR constant-region primers, mostly using SuperScript III.

The cysteine opens and the phenylalanine closes a CDR3 of 13 amino acids. The only DNA kept is the CDR3, 39 bases in frame from the first base. From a lookup of the germline V gene (reference sequence), CDR1 and CDR2 are DFQATT and SNEGSKA. Relative to germline, V is 4 bases shorter and J is 1 base shorter, with 10 bases between their ends. The paper's findings and limits, for the study overall: Once error correction was done, more than 90% of naive TCR sequences showed up just once, which made the naive abundance distributions much steeper than those of the memory subsets. RNA-based TCR counts may be influenced by expression changes linked to T cell activation and differentiation. In both CD4 and CD8 cells, the Gini index increased while Shannon and inverse Simpson diversity decreased from naive through CM, EM and EMRA. The repertoire findings for the naive and memory subsets could not be validated, as no ground truth was available. Naive repertoires, especially CD8, contained a few larger clonotypes, possibly memory cells re-expressing CD45RA. Clonotypes were defined as single alpha or beta chain sequences, not paired alpha/beta receptors. TCR abundance followed a power law with an exponent that was different for naive and memory subsets but consistent across the three individuals.

Libraries were prepared through UMI-ligation and nested PCR. An equimolar mix of two oligonucleotides covering both TRBC1 and TRBC2 was used as the beta constant-region primer. The ligated cDNA went through four rounds of PCR with nested alpha and beta constant-region primers together with the SP2 primer. A single-stranded oligonucleotide bearing the SP2 primer plus a 12-nucleotide UMI was ligated onto the 3' end of the cDNA by T4 RNA ligase 1. The ligation reaction was incubated at 16°C for roughly 18-25 hours. PCR2 was typically performed as a SYBR Green qPCR and was stopped at a predetermined threshold so that over-amplification was prevented. Every purification after the first one was done using Agencourt AMPure XP magnetic beads. Library quantification was done by Qubit, followed by a TapeStation check on which the main peak was expected at around 650 bp. Pooled libraries were sequenced on an Illumina MiSeq with v2 2x251 paired-end kits, typically giving roughly 0.85-2.2 million reads per sample. Each sample was pooled at about 4 nM, and roughly 5-7% PhiX was included to help cluster recognition. Per the original workflow: V and J genes were assigned to Demultiplexor-processed FASTQ reads by Decombinator through tag matching, with a single base-pair mismatch being allowed. Collapsinator relied on UMIs to fix sequencing errors as well as frequency errors caused by PCR heterogeneity. TCRs were translated and CDR3s were extracted from the conserved cysteine to the FGXG phenylalanine by CDR3Translator, with non-productive sequences being flagged. Gini, Shannon entropy and inverse Simpson indices were calculated on repertoires subsampled to equal numbers of UMI-defined TCRs. Clonotype abundance distributions were fitted to a power law by maximum likelihood within the linear range. Similar UMI counts, unique TCR numbers and clonal distributions were obtained with the pipeline and with MIGEC on one naive CD8 sample. One analysis removed from the naive repertoire any naive TCRs that were also present in any memory subset from the same donor. A set of several thousand CMV-associated CDR3 sequences, compiled from VDJdb and a published dataset, was used to search the repertoires. TCRdb redid the processing of the public reads, applying fastp at Q25 and MiXCR, and retained in-frame beta chains. Entries are consolidated by CDR3 protein sequence, retaining the most common genes and DNA. The V and J calls were not made by the authors but by TCRdb's processing. The table for this sample lists about 150,000 distinct CDR3 sequences; 22% of them were counted only once. The ten largest clones represent roughly 0.1% of the sample.

From the second PCR step on, the TCR alpha and beta chain libraries were amplified in separate reactions. Donor CMV status was determined by IFNgamma production from CD4+ T cells after overnight stimulation of fresh PBMCs with CMV viral lysate. CD4 T cells were positively selected using Miltenyi beads, after which CD8 T cells were positively selected from the CD4-negative fraction. Cells were stained for CD3, CD4, CD8, CD45RA, CD27 and a live/dead dye and were sorted on a BD Aria II into four subsets based on CD45RA and CD27. Blood was obtained from a few healthy volunteers, and the blood from each volunteer was fractionated into CD4 and CD8 T cells and subsequently into four differentiation subsets. About 110 ml of peripheral blood was taken from each donor, and PBMC were separated by density-gradient centrifugation on Ficoll-Paque PLUS. Sorted cells were lysed in RLT buffer, and RNA was extracted with a Qiagen RNeasy kit and stored at -80°C.

In this sample, this clonotype turned up a few times. Its recognized antigen is unknown. Within one base of it there is no much larger clone, and no base qualities were kept. This TCR came from a human donor in good health. Here the chain combines TRBV20-1 and TRBJ2-5, with the D gene not clear enough to name. Sequencing input: naive CD4+ T cells from blood. The meaning of the sample's cell subset or site label: naive T cells, CD45RA high CD27+. The nucleotides read TGCAGTGCTACCCTTGACGGCCAAGAGACCCAGTACTTC. Its product reads: CSATLDGQETQYF.